The 4 T cell receptor beta chains below come from one sample, sequenced in a study of T cell responses to AZD1222 COVID-19 vaccine. The assay was immunoSEQ multiplex PCR, and TCRdb's table has in-frame clones only and misses some. The sample includes tens of thousands of clones, about 88% of them seen just once. The sample here was peripheral blood, taken on day 0 of AZD1222 vaccination. The origin of the receptors is an adult in good health.

The chain is built from TRBV7-2 and TRBJ1-2; possible D gene TRBD1, 6 bases. Trimming removed 2 bases from V and 2 bases from J, with 12 bases in between. CDR1 and CDR2 (germline): SGHTA, FQGNSA. The CDR3 has 15 amino acids. The CDR3 DNA reads TGTGCCAGCAGCTTAATGACAGGAACGAACTATGGCTACACCTTC. Its translation is CASSLMTGTNYGYTF.

The chain combines TRBV5-6 with TRBJ1-2; D is perhaps TRBD1 (6 bases). Trimming left V 4 bases short and J 3 bases short, with 10 bases between. CDR1 and CDR2 (germline): SGHDT, YYEEEE. The CDR3 is 13 amino acids. The CDR3 sequence is CASSLQGDYGYTF. The CDR3 nucleotides read TGTGCCAGCAGCCTACAGGGAGACTATGGCTACACCTTC.

The J gene is TRBJ2-1, the V gene TRBV27; 10 bases line up with TRBD2. The ends lost 3 bases at V and 1 base at J; junction bases unmatched: 0. CDR3 size: 15 residues. Germline V CDR1 and CDR2: MNHEY, SMNVEV (reference sequence). DNA for the CDR3: TGTGCCAGCAGTTTGGGACTAGCGTCCTACAATGAGCAGTTCTTC. The encoded protein is CASSLGLASYNEQFF.

The J gene is TRBJ2-7, the V gene TRBV6-2 or TRBV6-3; either TRBD1 or TRBD2 may fit D (5 bases each). This CDR3 is 16 amino acids long. From germline, CDR1 is MNHEY and CDR2 SVGEGT. Trimming cost V 2 bases and J 3 bases, with 17 bases left between them. The CDR3 region is CASSYGDHDIGYEQYF. The CDR3, as DNA: TGTGCCAGCAGTTACGGGGACCATGATATTGGCTACGAGCAGTACTTC.